This TCR beta chain was captured in a study of CD4+ T cells in melanoma. Study-wide results and limits: A reported correlation linked neoantigen-specific CD4+ T cells to CD8+, macrophage and B cell function. Reportedly, melanoma neoantigen-specific CD4+ T cells showed varied differentiation states.

With regard to this clone: Its cognate antigen is unknown.

The germline V and J ends were trimmed by 2 bases and 4 bases, with 7 bases remaining between them. The germline V gene has CDR1 SGHTA and CDR2 FQGNSA. The CDR3 runs to 13 residues. The data were produced by immunoSEQ multiplex PCR, yet TCRdb's version contains in-frame clones alone and is incomplete. The table lists fewer than 20,000 clones, roughly 80% of them singletons, with 5% to 5.5% in the top ten. The sample consisted of cells from a culture (not recorded whether cultured in vitro). The source is a human donor with melanoma. The rearrangement uses TRBV7-2 and TRBJ2-3, with TRBD1 as a possible D gene (6 bases). CDR3: CASSLWGPDTQYF. The CDR3 region has the DNA TGTGCCAGCAGCTTATGGGGGCCAGATACGCAGTATTTT. The whole variable domain, filled in from reference TRBV7-2 and TRBJ2-3, reads GAGVSQSPSNKVTEKGKDVELRCDPISGHTALYWYRQSLGQGLEFLIYFQGNSAPDKSGLPSDRFSAERTGGSVSTLTIQRTQQEDSAVYLCASSLWGPDTQYFGPGTRLTVL.